These T cell receptor beta chains were read from a single sample in a study of cytomegalovirus exposure and HLA in healthy donors. Only in-frame clones appear in the TCRdb table, and some are missing; sequencing was by immunoSEQ multiplex PCR. The table has hundreds of thousands of clones, about 90% seen once. Sequenced sample: PBMCs. The receptors here all came from a woman aged 25 to 45 in good health and CMV-seronegative. The CDR3 runs from the conserved cysteine through the conserved F or W. The D gene is left open where the match is weak. Where a row states a size, it is once, few, many or the class of an expanded clone; other rows omit it.

CDR3 DNA: TGCGCCAGCAGCCAAGACCCCGGTGGCGGGAGTGCCTACGAGCAGTACTTC
CDR3 protein: CASSQDPGGGSAYEQYF
D gene: TRBD2
clone size: .
V gene: TRBV4-1
J gene: TRBJ2-7

CDR3 DNA: TGTGCCAGCAGGGGGACATACCAAGAGACCCAGTACTTC
CDR3 protein: CASRGTYQETQYF
D gene: .
clone size: .
V gene: TRBV6-1
J gene: TRBJ2-5

CDR3 DNA: TGTGCCACCAGCGGAGGCACCGGGGAGCTGTTTTTT
CDR3 protein: CATSGGTGELFF
D gene: .
clone size: few
V gene: TRBV15
J gene: TRBJ2-2

CDR3 DNA: TGTGCCAGCGCCCCAGAGGGGGGCGAGCAGTACTTC
CDR3 protein: CASAPEGGEQYF
D gene: .
clone size: .
V gene: TRBV28
J gene: TRBJ2-7

CDR3 DNA: TGTGCCAGCAGTTACTCGACGGCGGGGGACACTGAAGCTTTCTTT
CDR3 protein: CASSYSTAGDTEAFF
D gene: .
clone size: .
V gene: TRBV6-6
J gene: TRBJ1-1

CDR3 DNA: TGCGCCAGCAGCTTGAAAAGGGCAGATACGCAGTATTTT
CDR3 protein: CASSLKRADTQYF
D gene: .
clone size: .
V gene: TRBV5-1
J gene: TRBJ2-3

CDR3 DNA: TGTGCCATCAGCCGGGACAGGGACACAGATACGCAGTATTTT
CDR3 protein: CAISRDRDTDTQYF
D gene: TRBD1
clone size: .
V gene: TRBV10-3
J gene: TRBJ2-3

CDR3 DNA: TGTGCCAGCAGCTCGGCCACAGGGGTGAACACTGAAGCTTTCTTT
CDR3 protein: CASSSATGVNTEAFF
D gene: TRBD1
clone size: .
V gene: TRBV7-6
J gene: TRBJ1-1

CDR3 DNA: TGTGCCAGCAGTCAAGGGGGCGCGGGGACTGAAGCTTTCTTT
CDR3 protein: CASSQGGAGTEAFF
D gene: TRBD1
clone size: .
V gene: TRBV6-5
J gene: TRBJ1-1

CDR3 DNA: TGCGCCAGCAGCCAAGTCGGGGGGACAGGGGGCCTCACTGAAGCTTTCTTT
CDR3 protein: CASSQVGGTGGLTEAFF
D gene: TRBD1
clone size: .
V gene: TRBV4-3
J gene: TRBJ1-1

CDR3 DNA: TGTGCCAGCAGCACCCGGACAAGCCCTGAGGGGACCCAGTACTTC
CDR3 protein: CASSTRTSPEGTQYF
D gene: .
clone size: .
V gene: TRBV7-6
J gene: TRBJ2-5

CDR3 DNA: TGTGCCAGCAGTTTGGGTCTCGGTGGGGGCCACAATGAGCAGTTCTTC
CDR3 protein: CASSLGLGGGHNEQFF
D gene: .
clone size: .
V gene: TRBV27
J gene: TRBJ2-1

CDR3 DNA: TGCGCCAGCAGCCTGACGCCAGGGTCCACCTACGAGCAGTACTTC
CDR3 protein: CASSLTPGSTYEQYF
D gene: .
clone size: .
V gene: TRBV4-1
J gene: TRBJ2-7

CDR3 DNA: TGTGCCTGGTCTGACAGGGTCGAGACCCAGTACTTC
CDR3 protein: CAWSDRVETQYF
D gene: TRBD1
clone size: few
V gene: TRBV30
J gene: TRBJ2-5

CDR3 DNA: TGTGGCCTAAACCGACTAGCGGAAACGAACACCGGGGAGCTGTTTTTT
CDR3 protein: CGLNRLAETNTGELFF
D gene: TRBD2
clone size: .
V gene: TRBV5-3
J gene: TRBJ2-2

CDR3 DNA: TGTGCCAGCAGTGCCACTAGCGGGAGCTTCTCCTACGAGCAGTACTTC
CDR3 protein: CASSATSGSFSYEQYF
D gene: TRBD2
clone size: once
V gene: TRBV28
J gene: TRBJ2-7

CDR3 DNA: TGCGCCAGCAGCCAAGTATCCTGGGATACGCAGTATTTT
CDR3 protein: CASSQVSWDTQYF
D gene: .
clone size: .
V gene: TRBV4-3
J gene: TRBJ2-3

CDR3 DNA: TGTGCCAGCAGCTTAGGTGCAGGGGTTAATCAGCCCCAGCATTTT
CDR3 protein: CASSLGAGVNQPQHF
D gene: .
clone size: .
V gene: TRBV7-6
J gene: TRBJ1-5

CDR3 DNA: TGTGCCAGCAGTTTAACGGAAAGCACAGATACGCAGTATTTT
CDR3 protein: CASSLTESTDTQYF
D gene: .
clone size: .
V gene: TRBV27
J gene: TRBJ2-3

CDR3 DNA: TGTGCCAGCAGTGAATATAGGACAGGGGGCATGTATGGCTACACCTTC
CDR3 protein: CASSEYRTGGMYGYTF
D gene: TRBD1
clone size: few
V gene: TRBV2
J gene: TRBJ1-2

CDR3 DNA: TGTGCCACCAGCCCCCCTACCGGGGAGCTGTTTTTT
CDR3 protein: CATSPPTGELFF
D gene: .
clone size: .
V gene: TRBV15
J gene: TRBJ2-2

CDR3 DNA: TGTGCCAGCAGGGGGCAATCCTACGAGCAGTACTTC
CDR3 protein: CASRGQSYEQYF
D gene: .
clone size: .
V gene: TRBV2
J gene: TRBJ2-7

CDR3 DNA: TGCAGGGCAGCGGTCACAGATACGCAGTATTTT
CDR3 protein: CRAAVTDTQYF
D gene: .
clone size: .
V gene: TRBV20-1
J gene: TRBJ2-3

CDR3 DNA: TGTGCCAGCAGCCCTAGCGGGGACACCTACAATGAGCAGTTCTTC
CDR3 protein: CASSPSGDTYNEQFF
D gene: TRBD2
clone size: .
V gene: TRBV4-2
J gene: TRBJ2-1

CDR3 DNA: TGTGCCAGCAGTTTACTAGCGGGAGTCGTTACAGATACGCAGTATTTT
CDR3 protein: CASSLLAGVVTDTQYF
D gene: TRBD2
clone size: .
V gene: TRBV28
J gene: TRBJ2-3

CDR3 DNA: TGTGCCAGCAGCTTAACTAGCGGGTTGTACAATGAGCAGTTCTTC
CDR3 protein: CASSLTSGLYNEQFF
D gene: TRBD2
clone size: .
V gene: TRBV7-2
J gene: TRBJ2-1

CDR3 DNA: TGTGCCAGCAGCCATGGACAGGGAGTTTATGGCTACACCTTC
CDR3 protein: CASSHGQGVYGYTF
D gene: TRBD1
clone size: .
V gene: TRBV11-3
J gene: TRBJ1-2

CDR3 DNA: TGCGCCAGCAGCTTGACACAGTCCTACGAGCAGTACTTC
CDR3 protein: CASSLTQSYEQYF
D gene: .
clone size: .
V gene: TRBV5-1
J gene: TRBJ2-7

CDR3 DNA: TGTGCCAGCAGGTTGGACAGGGGGAGGCAAGAGACCCAGTACTTC
CDR3 protein: CASRLDRGRQETQYF
D gene: TRBD1
clone size: .
V gene: TRBV6-6
J gene: TRBJ2-5

CDR3 DNA: TGTGCCAGCAGTGAATGGGAGGGCCCCTACGAGCAGTACTTC
CDR3 protein: CASSEWEGPYEQYF
D gene: TRBD2
clone size: .
V gene: TRBV2
J gene: TRBJ2-7

CDR3 DNA: TGTGCCAGCAGCTTAGGCAGTCTATCCTACGAGCAGTACTTC
CDR3 protein: CASSLGSLSYEQYF
D gene: .
clone size: .
V gene: TRBV7-2
J gene: TRBJ2-7

CDR3 DNA: TGTGCCAGCAGTGCTGCGGGGAGATCGGACACTGAAGCTTTCTTT
CDR3 protein: CASSAAGRSDTEAFF
D gene: .
clone size: .
V gene: TRBV9
J gene: TRBJ1-1

CDR3 DNA: TGTGCCAGCAGCTACGAGCAGTACTTC
CDR3 protein: CASSYEQYF
D gene: .
clone size: .
V gene: TRBV27
J gene: TRBJ2-7